The 12 T cell receptor beta chains in this list originate from one sample, sequenced in a study of T cells after posttransplantation cyclophosphamide (dated by TCRdb to the mid-2010s). The library relied on the immunoSEQ multiplex PCR assay. TCRdb took over this immuneACCESS table, retaining in-frame rearrangements with V and J assigned. Such tables are incomplete; in checked studies, under half of the missing clones stem from an unresolved V gene, and the remainder is unexplained. In all, the sample holds about 16,000 clones, and around nine tenths of those were seen once. The top ten clones comprise about 0.54% of the sample. The treatment or condition label on this specimen signifies: high-dose cyclophosphamide on days +3 and +4 as single-agent GVHD prophylaxis. Patients in the PTCy group got busulfan and fludarabine conditioning, a marrow graft from a related or unrelated donor, and cyclophosphamide on days +3 and +4.

This specimen consisted of CD4+ T cells sorted from blood, obtained after allogeneic stem cell transplant with posttransplant cyclophosphamide. The receptors originated from a male patient aged 55 to 70 who received an allogeneic stem cell transplant from a related donor and was CMV-positive. After a transplant, the donor of the graft may account for some T cells.

The chain has TRBV5-1 and TRBJ1-6, with D perhaps matching TRBD1 (6 bases). The germline V gene encodes CDR1 SGHRS and CDR2 YFSETQ. V shed 5 bases and J shed 14 bases, with 14 bases lying between them. The CDR3 sequence is 12 residues long. CDR3 sequence: CASRAGEKTLHF. As DNA, the CDR3 is TGCGCCAGCAGAGCAGGGGAAAAAACCCTCCACTTT.

The chain is built from TRBV7-2 and TRBJ2-1; D unresolved. V was shortened by 1 base and J by 5 bases, with 6 bases between the two germline ends. Germline CDR1 and CDR2: SGHTA and FQGNSA. The CDR3 totals 13 residues. The CDR3 here is CASSLDQNNEQFF. CDR3 coding DNA: TGTGCCAGCAGCTTAGACCAGAACAATGAGCAGTTCTTC.

The chain combines TRBV29-1 with TRBJ2-1; TRBD1 matches 10 bases. Trimming cost V 8 bases and J 4 bases; bases outside gene matches: 11. Germline V gene lookup returns CDR1 SQVTM and CDR2 ANQGSEA. This CDR3 comprises 15 residues. The CDR3 DNA is TGCAGCCCCGACTCCGGGACAGGGGCTTACAATGAGCAGTTCTTC. It specifies CSPDSGTGAYNEQFF.

In its sample, this clone was seen once. Here the CDR3 DNA reads TGCAGCGTAGTGACCCTCCCCGGGGAAGGGCAGTACTTC. It yields the protein CSVVTLPGEGQYF. J is TRBJ2-7 and V is TRBV29-1; D is possibly TRBD2 (5 bases). Trimming removed 6 bases at V and 9 bases at J, with 21 bases between. CDR3 length: 13 residues. The germline CDR1 and CDR2 sequences are SQVTM and ANQGSEA.

V is TRBV4-3 and J is TRBJ1-2, with D hard to call. The V end was cut by 0 bases, the J end by 5 bases, with 4 bases between. The germline CDR1 and CDR2 sequences are LGHNA and YSLEER. The CDR3 runs to 12 residues. For the CDR3, the DNA is TGCGCCAGCAGCCAAGACGGGTATGGCTACACCTTC. This gives the protein CASSQDGYGYTF.

This rearrangement joins TRBV10-3 to TRBJ1-2; D may be TRBD1 (6 bases). CDR1 is ENHRY, CDR2 SYGVKD, per germline. This CDR3 is 13 amino acids long. V was clipped by 11 bases and J by 6 bases, with 19 bases between them. The CDR3 reads CASHGPGVHGYTF. CDR3 nucleotide sequence: TGTGCCTCCCATGGACCAGGGGTACATGGCTACACCTTC.

CDR3 in amino acids: CASSRKQGRDYGYTF. DNA for the CDR3: TGTGCCAGCAGCCGTAAACAGGGGCGTGACTATGGCTACACCTTC. This chain uses TRBV14 with TRBJ1-2; 7 nucleotides agree with TRBD1. In germline, CDR1 is SGHDN, CDR2 FVKESK. The CDR3 sequence is 15 residues long. The ends lost 4 bases at V and 3 bases at J; junction bases unmatched: 8.

The chain recombines TRBV28 with TRBJ2-2; 16 bases align to TRBD2. Trimming at V came to 5 bases and at J to 7 bases, leaving 4 bases not matched to a gene. In germline, CDR1 is MDHEN, CDR2 SYDVKM. The CDR3 length is 16 residues. The CDR3 protein is CASSGTSGGANGELFF. The DNA for the CDR3 is TGTGCCAGCAGTGGGACTAGCGGGGGGGCAAACGGGGAGCTGTTTTTT.

This clone was seen once. This rearrangement joins TRBV6-5 to TRBJ1-6; TRBD1 agrees at 7 bases. The CDR3 is 15 amino acids. V was pared by 0 bases and J by 11 bases, with 7 bases of the junction left unmatched. Germline V lookup: CDR1 MNHEY, CDR2 SVGAGI. CDR3 bases: TGTGCCAGCAGTTACTCCGGTAGGGGGCAGGCACCCCTCCACTTT. It codes for CASSYSGRGQAPLHF.

This chain joins TRBV30 and TRBJ1-5; D perhaps matches TRBD1 (6 bases). With 0 bases removed from V and 3 bases from J, the gap between germline ends came to 18 bases. The CDR3 runs 17 residues. The germline V gene has CDR1 GTSNPN and CDR2 SVGIG (reference sequence). For the CDR3, the DNA is TGTGCCTGGAGTGTACTTCCTTGGGGACACATCAATCAGCCCCAGCATTTT. Protein: CAWSVLPWGHINQPQHF.

This clone occurred once. This chain connects TRBV6-1 to TRBJ1-6; no clear D gene. The CDR3 contains 16 residues. V was clipped by 4 bases and J by 6 bases, with 16 bases between them. Germline assignment: CDR1 MNHNS and CDR2 SASEGT. CDR3 coding DNA: TGTGCCAGCAGTGGGTTGTCGAGGTATCCTAATTCACCCCTCCACTTT. Its translation is CASSGLSRYPNSPLHF.

Here the CDR3 DNA reads TGCGCCAGCAGCCCCCTAGGACTAGCGGGTACTCAGTTCTTC. It yields the protein CASSPLGLAGTQFF. This chain uses TRBV4-1 with TRBJ2-1, with TRBD2 identical over 11 bases. The germline V gene has CDR1 MGHRA and CDR2 YSYEKL. CDR3 size: 14 residues. Losses at the gene ends were 4 bases for V and 13 bases for J; bases not matched to a gene: 9.